This entry lists 9 T cell receptor beta chains sequenced from one sample in a study of cytomegalovirus exposure and HLA in healthy donors. The PCR used 60 Vbeta and 13 Jbeta primers. The repertoire was sequenced with immunoSEQ multiplex PCR; TCRdb's copy has only in-frame clones and lacks some. The sample holds roughly 170,000 clones, more than 80% seen once. The sequencing sample was made of PBMCs. These receptors originate from a woman under 30 in good health and CMV-seronegative.

This clone was counted only a few times. The rearrangement uses TRBV30 and TRBJ1-6; no firm D call. CDR3 length equals 18 residues. CDR1 is GTSNPN and CDR2 is SVGIG in the germline V gene (reference sequence). Trimming pared 0 bases from V and 0 bases from J, leaving 15 bases between. The CDR3 DNA reads as TGTGCCTGGAGTGTAATGTGGGCAGAGAGCTCCTATAATTCACCCCTCCACTTT. This encodes CAWSVMWAESSYNSPLHF.

The chain recombines TRBV11-2 with TRBJ2-7, with 7 bases matching TRBD2. Unmatched junction bases numbered 17, after V lost 5 bases and J lost 7 bases. Germline V CDR1 and CDR2: SGHAT, FQNNGV. The length of the CDR3 is 16 residues. The CDR3 sequence: CASSNQVERDIGEQYF. CDR3 sequence (DNA): TGTGCCAGCAGCAACCAGGTGGAGCGGGATATAGGGGAGCAGTACTTC.

The rearrangement uses TRBV6-4 and TRBJ2-4; 16 bases line up with TRBD2. From germline, CDR1 is MRHNA and CDR2 SNTAGT. The CDR3 has 21 residues. Trimming cost V 2 bases and J 6 bases; bases outside gene matches: 16. The CDR3 sequence is CASSDLFSGLAGGPSLNIQYF. The DNA of the CDR3 is TGTGCCAGCAGTGACCTTTTCTCGGGACTAGCGGGAGGGCCCTCTTTAAACATTCAGTACTTC.

The V call is TRBV27, the J call TRBJ1-6, with D perhaps TRBD1 (5 bases). The V end was cut by 2 bases, the J end by 0 bases, with 11 bases between. The CDR3 runs 17 residues. Germline V lookup: CDR1 MNHEY, CDR2 SMNVEV (reference sequence). The CDR3 region is CASSLQGRTSYNSPLHF. Written as DNA, the CDR3 is TGTGCCAGCAGTTTACAGGGCAGAACCTCCTATAATTCACCCCTCCACTTT.

This chain links TRBV5-1 with TRBJ2-3; D call uncertain. The CDR3 has 13 residues. V gave up 4 bases and J gave up 3 bases, with 9 bases separating them. The germline V gene has CDR1 SGHRS and CDR2 YFSETQ. The CDR3 loop is CASSIDVTDTQYF. Here the CDR3 DNA reads TGCGCCAGCAGCATAGATGTAACAGATACGCAGTATTTT.

The chain joins TRBV7-9 to TRBJ2-1; TRBD1 matches at 9 bases. CDR1 and CDR2 (germline): SEHNR, FQNEAQ (reference sequence). Germline trimming cut 2 bases from V and 7 bases from J; bases unmatched to any gene: 6. CDR3 size: 15 residues. CDR3 in DNA: TGTGCCAGCAGCTTAAAAGGACAGGGGACGAATGAGCAGTTCTTC. It translates to CASSLKGQGTNEQFF.

The chain joins TRBV7-9 to TRBJ2-3; a weak D match, TRBD1 (5 bases). The length of the CDR3 is 15 residues. Germline CDR1 reads SEHNR; CDR2 reads FQNEAQ (reference sequence). V lost 3 bases and J lost 1, with 11 bases in between. The CDR3 here is CASSFSGLGTDTQYF. The CDR3 DNA reads as TGTGCCAGCAGCTTTTCAGGGTTGGGCACAGATACGCAGTATTTT.

The V gene is TRBV19, the J gene TRBJ1-1; TRBD1 aligns across 9 bases. Looked up from germline, CDR1 is LNHDA and CDR2 is SQIVND (reference sequence). The J segment lost 4 bases and the V segment lost 7 bases, leaving 7 bases of the junction unmatched. This CDR3 is 14 amino acids long. The CDR3 protein is CASTKGQGVTEAFF. CDR3 in DNA: TGTGCCAGTACTAAGGGACAGGGAGTCACTGAAGCTTTCTTT. The full variable domain, with the rest looked up from reference TRBV19 and TRBJ1-1, is DGGITQSPKYLFRKEGQNVTLSCEQNLNHDAMYWYRQDPGQGLRLIYYSQIVNDFQKGDIAEGYSVSREKKESFPLTVTSAQKNPTAFYLCASTKGQGVTEAFFGQGTRLTVV.

In its sample, this clone was seen once. The chain combines TRBV4-3 with TRBJ2-5; 8 bases line up with TRBD2. The trim removed 0 bases at V and 3 bases at J, leaving 6 bases unmatched. Germline V CDR1 and CDR2: LGHNA, YSLEER. The CDR3 runs to 16 residues. The CDR3 loop reads CASSQEPGLGKETQYF. The DNA for the CDR3 is TGCGCCAGCAGCCAAGAACCGGGACTAGGTAAAGAGACCCAGTACTTC.